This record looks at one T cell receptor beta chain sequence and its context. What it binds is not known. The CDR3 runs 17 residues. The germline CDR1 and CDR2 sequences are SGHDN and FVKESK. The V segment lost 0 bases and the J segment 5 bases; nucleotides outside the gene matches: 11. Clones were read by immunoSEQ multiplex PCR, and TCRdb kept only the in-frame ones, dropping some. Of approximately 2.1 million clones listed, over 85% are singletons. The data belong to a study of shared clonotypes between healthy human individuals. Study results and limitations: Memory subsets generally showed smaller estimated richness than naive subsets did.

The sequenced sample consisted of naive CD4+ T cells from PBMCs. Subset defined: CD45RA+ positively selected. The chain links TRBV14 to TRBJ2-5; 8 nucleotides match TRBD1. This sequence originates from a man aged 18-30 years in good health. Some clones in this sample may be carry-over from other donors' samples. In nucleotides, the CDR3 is TGTGCCAGCAGCCAAGACCTAAGAGGCAGGGGGCGTGAGACCCAGTACTTC. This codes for CASSQDLRGRGRETQYF.